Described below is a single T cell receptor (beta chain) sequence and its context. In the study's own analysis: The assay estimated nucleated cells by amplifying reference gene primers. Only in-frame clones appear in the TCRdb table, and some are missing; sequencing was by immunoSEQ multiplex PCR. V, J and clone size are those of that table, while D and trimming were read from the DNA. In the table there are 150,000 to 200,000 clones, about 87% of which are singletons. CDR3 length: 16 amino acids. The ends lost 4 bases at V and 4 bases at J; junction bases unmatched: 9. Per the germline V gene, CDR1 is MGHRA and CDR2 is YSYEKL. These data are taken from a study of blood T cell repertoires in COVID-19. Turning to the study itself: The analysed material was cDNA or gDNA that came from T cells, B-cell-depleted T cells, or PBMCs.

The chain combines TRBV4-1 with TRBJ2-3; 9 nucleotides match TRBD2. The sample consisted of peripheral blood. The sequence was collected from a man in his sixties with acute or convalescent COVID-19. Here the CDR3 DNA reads TGCGCCAGCAGCCCTAACGGGCGGGGGGGACCAGATACGCAGTATTTT. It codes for CASSPNGRGGPDTQYF.